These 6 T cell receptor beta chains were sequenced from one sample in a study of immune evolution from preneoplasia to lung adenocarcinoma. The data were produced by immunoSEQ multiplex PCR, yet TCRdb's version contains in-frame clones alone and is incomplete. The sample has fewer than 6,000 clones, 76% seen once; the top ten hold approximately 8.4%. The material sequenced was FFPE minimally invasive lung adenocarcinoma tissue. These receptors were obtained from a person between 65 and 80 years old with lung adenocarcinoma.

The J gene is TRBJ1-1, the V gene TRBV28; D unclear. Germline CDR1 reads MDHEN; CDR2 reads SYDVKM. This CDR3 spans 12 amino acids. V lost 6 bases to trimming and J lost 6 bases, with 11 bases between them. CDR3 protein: CASSNDGPEAFF. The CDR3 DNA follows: TGTGCCAGCAGCAATGACGGTCCTGAAGCTTTCTTT.

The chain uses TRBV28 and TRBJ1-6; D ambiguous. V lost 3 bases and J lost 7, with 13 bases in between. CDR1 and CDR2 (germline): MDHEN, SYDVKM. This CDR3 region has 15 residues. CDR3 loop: CASSFLAIGNSPLHF. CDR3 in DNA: TGTGCCAGCAGTTTTCTGGCGATAGGAAATTCACCCCTCCACTTT.

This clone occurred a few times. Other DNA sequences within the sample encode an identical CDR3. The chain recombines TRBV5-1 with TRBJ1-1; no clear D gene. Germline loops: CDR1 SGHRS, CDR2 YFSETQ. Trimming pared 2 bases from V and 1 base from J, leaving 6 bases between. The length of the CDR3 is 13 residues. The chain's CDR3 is CASSLDPNTEAFF. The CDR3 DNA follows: TGCGCCAGCAGCTTAGATCCGAACACTGAAGCTTTCTTT.

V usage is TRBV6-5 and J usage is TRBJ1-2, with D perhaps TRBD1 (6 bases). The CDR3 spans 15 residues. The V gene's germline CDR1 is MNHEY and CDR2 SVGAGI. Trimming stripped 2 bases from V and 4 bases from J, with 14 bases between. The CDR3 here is CASSYEFRGAYGYTF. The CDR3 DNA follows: TGTGCCAGCAGTTACGAGTTCAGGGGAGCCTATGGCTACACCTTC.

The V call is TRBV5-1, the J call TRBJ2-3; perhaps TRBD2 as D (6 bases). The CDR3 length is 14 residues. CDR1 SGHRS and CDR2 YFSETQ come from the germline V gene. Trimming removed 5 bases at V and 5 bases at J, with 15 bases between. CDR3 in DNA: TGCGCCAGCAGGGTGGAGGGAGTTGTAGATACGCAGTATTTT. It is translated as CASRVEGVVDTQYF.

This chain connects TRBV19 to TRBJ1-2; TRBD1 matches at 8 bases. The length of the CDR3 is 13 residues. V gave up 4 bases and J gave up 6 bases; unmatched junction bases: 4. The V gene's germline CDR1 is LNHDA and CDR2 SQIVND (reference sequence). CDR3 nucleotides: TGTGCCAGTAGTACCACAGGGGGAGATGGCTACACCTTC. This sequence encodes CASSTTGGDGYTF.